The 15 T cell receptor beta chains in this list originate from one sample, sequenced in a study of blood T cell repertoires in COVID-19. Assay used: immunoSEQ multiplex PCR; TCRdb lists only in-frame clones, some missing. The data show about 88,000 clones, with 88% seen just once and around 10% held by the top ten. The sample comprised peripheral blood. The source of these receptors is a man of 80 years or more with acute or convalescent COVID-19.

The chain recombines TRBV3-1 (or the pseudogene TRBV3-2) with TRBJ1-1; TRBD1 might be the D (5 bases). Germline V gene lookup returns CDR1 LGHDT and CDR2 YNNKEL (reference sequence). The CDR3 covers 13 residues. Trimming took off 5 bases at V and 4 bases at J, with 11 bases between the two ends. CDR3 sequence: CASSVGEVTEAFF. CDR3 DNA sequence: TGTGCCAGCAGCGTGGGGGAGGTCACTGAAGCTTTCTTT.

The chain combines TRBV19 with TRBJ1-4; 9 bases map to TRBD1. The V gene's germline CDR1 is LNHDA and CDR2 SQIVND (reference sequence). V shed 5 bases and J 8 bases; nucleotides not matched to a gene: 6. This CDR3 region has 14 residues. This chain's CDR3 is CASSDTGGGEKLFF. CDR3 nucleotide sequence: TGTGCCAGTAGTGATACAGGGGGCGGCGAAAAACTGTTTTTT.

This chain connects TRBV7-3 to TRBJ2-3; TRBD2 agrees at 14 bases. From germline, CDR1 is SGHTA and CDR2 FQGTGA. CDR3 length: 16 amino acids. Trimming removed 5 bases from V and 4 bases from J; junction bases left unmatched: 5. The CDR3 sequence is CASSPRLAGGPDTQYF. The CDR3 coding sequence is TGTGCCAGCAGCCCCCGACTAGCGGGAGGGCCAGATACGCAGTATTTT.

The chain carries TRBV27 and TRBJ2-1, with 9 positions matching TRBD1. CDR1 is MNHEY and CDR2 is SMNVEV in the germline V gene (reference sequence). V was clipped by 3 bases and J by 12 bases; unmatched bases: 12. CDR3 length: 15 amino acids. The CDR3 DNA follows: TGTGCCAGCAGTTTCCGGGACAGGGCGACGGGGGGGCAGTTCTTC. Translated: CASSFRDRATGGQFF.

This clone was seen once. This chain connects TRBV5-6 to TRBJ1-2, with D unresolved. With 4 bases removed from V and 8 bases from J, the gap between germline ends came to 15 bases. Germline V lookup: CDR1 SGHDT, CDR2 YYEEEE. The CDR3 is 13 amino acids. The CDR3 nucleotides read TGTGCCAGCAGCCGCCAGTGGGCTGCGGGCTACACCTTC. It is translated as CASSRQWAAGYTF.

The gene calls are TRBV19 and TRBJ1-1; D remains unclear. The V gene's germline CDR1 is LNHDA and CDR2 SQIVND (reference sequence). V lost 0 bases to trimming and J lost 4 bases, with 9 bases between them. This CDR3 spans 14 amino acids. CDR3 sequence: CASSIDREGTEAFF. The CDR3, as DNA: TGTGCCAGTAGTATAGATCGTGAGGGCACTGAAGCTTTCTTT. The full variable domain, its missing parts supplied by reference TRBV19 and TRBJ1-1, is DGGITQSPKYLFRKEGQNVTLSCEQNLNHDAMYWYRQDPGQGLRLIYYSQIVNDFQKGDIAEGYSVSREKKESFPLTVTSAQKNPTAFYLCASSIDREGTEAFFGQGTRLTVV.

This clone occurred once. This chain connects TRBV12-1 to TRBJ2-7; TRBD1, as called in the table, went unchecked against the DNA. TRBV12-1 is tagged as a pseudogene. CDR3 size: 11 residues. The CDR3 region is CASYRQYEQYF. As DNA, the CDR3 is TGTGCCAGCTACCGACAGTACGAGCAGTACTTC.

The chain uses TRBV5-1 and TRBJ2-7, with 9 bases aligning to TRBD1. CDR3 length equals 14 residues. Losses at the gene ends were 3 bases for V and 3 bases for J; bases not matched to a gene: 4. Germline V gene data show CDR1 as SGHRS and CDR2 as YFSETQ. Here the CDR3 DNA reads TGCGCCAGCAGCTCTCTGGGACAGGGCTACGAGCAGTACTTC. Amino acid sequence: CASSSLGQGYEQYF.

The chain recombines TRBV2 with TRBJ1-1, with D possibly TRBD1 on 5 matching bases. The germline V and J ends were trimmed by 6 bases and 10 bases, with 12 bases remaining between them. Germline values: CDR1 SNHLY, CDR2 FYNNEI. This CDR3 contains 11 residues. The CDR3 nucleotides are TGTGCCAGCAGGGATTCCGGGGGAGCTTTCTTT. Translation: CASRDSGGAFF.

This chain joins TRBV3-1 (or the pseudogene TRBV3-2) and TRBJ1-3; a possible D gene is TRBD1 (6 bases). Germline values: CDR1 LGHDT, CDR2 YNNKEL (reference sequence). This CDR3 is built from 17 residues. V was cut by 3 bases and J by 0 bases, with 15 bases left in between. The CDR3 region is CASSQGAAYTSGNTIYF. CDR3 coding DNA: TGTGCCAGCAGCCAGGGGGCGGCATATACCTCTGGAAACACCATATATTTT.

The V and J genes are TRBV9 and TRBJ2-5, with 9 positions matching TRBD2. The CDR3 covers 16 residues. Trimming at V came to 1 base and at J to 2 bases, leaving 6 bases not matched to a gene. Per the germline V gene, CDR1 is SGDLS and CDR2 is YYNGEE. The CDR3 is CASSVLSGGSQETQYF. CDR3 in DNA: TGTGCCAGCAGCGTATTAAGCGGGGGGTCGCAAGAGACCCAGTACTTC.

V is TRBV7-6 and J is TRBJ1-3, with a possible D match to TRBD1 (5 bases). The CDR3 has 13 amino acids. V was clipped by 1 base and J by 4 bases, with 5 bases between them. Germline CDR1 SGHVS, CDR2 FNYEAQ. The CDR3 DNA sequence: TGTGCCAGCAGCTTAGGACAGGGAAACACCATATATTTT. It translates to CASSLGQGNTIYF.

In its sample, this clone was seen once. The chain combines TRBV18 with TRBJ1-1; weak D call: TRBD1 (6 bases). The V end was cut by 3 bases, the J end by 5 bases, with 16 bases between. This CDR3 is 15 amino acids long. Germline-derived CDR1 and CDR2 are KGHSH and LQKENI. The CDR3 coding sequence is TGTGCCAGCTCACCGGGGGCAGGGAGTGGAACTGAAGCTTTCTTT. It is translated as CASSPGAGSGTEAFF.

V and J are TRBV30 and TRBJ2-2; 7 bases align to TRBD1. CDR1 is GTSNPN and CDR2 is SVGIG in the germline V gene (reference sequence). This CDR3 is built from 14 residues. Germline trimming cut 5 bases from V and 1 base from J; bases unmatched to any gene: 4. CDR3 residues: CAWDRAMNTGELFF. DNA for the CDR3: TGTGCCTGGGACAGGGCCATGAACACCGGGGAGCTGTTTTTT.

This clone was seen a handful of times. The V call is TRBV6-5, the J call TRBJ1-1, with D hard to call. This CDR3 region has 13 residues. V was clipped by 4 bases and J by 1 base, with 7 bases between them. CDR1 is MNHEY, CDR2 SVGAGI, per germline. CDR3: CASSSPRNTEAFF. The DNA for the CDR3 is TGTGCCAGCAGTTCCCCTAGGAACACTGAAGCTTTCTTT.